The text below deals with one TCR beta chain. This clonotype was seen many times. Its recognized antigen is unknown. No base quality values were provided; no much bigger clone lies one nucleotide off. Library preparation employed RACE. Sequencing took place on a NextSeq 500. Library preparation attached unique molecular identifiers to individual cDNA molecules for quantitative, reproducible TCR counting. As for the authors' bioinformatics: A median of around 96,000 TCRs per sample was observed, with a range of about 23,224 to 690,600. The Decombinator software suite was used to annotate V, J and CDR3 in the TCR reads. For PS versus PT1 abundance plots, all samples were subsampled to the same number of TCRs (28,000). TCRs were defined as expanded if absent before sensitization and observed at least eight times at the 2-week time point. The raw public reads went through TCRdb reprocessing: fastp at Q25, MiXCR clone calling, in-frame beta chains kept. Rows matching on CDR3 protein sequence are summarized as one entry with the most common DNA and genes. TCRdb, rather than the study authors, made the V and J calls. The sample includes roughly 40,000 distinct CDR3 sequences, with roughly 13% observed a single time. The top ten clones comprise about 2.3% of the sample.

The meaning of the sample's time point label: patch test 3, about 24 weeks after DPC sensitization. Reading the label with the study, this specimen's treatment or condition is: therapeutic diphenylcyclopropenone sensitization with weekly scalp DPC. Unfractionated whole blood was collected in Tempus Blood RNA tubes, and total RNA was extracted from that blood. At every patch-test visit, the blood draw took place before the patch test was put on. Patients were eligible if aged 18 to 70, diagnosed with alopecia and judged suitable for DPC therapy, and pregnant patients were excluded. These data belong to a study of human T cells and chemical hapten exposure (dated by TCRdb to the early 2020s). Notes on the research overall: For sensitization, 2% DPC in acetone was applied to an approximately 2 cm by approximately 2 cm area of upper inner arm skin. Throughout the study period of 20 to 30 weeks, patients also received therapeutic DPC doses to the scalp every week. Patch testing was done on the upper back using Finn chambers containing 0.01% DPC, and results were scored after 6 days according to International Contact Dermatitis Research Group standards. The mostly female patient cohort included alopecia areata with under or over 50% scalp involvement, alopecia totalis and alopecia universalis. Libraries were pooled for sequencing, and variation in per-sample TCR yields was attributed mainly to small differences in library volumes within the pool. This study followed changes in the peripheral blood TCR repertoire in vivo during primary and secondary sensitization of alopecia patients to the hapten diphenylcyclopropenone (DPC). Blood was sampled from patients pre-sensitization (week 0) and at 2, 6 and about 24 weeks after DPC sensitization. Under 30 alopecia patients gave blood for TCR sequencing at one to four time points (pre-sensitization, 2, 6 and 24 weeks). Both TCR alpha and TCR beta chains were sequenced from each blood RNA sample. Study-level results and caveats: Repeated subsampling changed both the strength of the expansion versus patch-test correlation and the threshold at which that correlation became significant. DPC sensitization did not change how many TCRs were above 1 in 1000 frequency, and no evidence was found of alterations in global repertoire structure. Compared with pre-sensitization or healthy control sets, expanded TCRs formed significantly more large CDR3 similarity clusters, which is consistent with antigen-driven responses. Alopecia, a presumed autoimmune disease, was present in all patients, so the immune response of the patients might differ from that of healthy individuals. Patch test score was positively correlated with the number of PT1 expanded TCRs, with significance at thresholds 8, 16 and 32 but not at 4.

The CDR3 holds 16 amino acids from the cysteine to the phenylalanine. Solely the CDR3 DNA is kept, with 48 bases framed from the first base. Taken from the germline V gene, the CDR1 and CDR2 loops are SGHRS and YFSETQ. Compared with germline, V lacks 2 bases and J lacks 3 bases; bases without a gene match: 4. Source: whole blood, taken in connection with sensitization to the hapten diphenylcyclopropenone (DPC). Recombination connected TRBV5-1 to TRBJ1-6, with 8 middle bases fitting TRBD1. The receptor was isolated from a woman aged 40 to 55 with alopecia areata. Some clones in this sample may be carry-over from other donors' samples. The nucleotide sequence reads TGCGCCAGCAGCTTAGAAGGACAGGGCTATAATTCACCCCTCCACTTT. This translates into CASSLEGQGYNSPLHF.